These 15 T cell receptor beta chains came from one sample sequenced in a study of OX40 agonist ivuxolimab in advanced cancers. The method behind the library was the immunoSEQ multiplex PCR assay. This is the immuneACCESS table as TCRdb keeps it, with only in-frame sequences that have V and J called. A part of the clones is gone; compared with another copy, unresolved V genes explain less than half, and the rest is unexplained. Present in this sample are some 73,000 clones, about 91% of which were seen just once. 0.86% of the sample comes from the top ten. The sequencing used CD4+ or CD8+ T cells sorted from blood, collected in a trial of the OX40 agonist ivuxolimab. Receptors originate from an adult with an advanced solid tumor such as melanoma, head and neck, liver or kidney cancer.

J is TRBJ2-3 and V is TRBV6-5; 8 bases map to TRBD1. The CDR3 loop spans 13 amino acids. The V gene end was trimmed by 7 bases and the J gene end by 7 bases; junction bases not matched to a gene: 7. Germline values: CDR1 MNHEY, CDR2 SVGAGI. CDR3 in DNA: TGTGCCAGCACTGGACAGGGTGAATATACGCAGTATTTT. This sequence encodes CASTGQGEYTQYF.

The chain couples TRBV6-5 to TRBJ2-2, with 7 bases that match TRBD2. With 7 bases clipped from V and 6 bases from J, the junction kept 11 bases outside the gene matches. Germline CDR1 reads MNHEY; CDR2 reads SVGAGI. The CDR3 has 15 amino acids. Here the CDR3 reads CASKRGAGSPGELFF. As DNA, the CDR3 is TGTGCCAGCAAAAGGGGAGCGGGAAGTCCCGGGGAGCTGTTTTTT.

The chain is built from TRBV28 and TRBJ2-7; TRBD2 matches at 10 bases. The J segment lost 7 bases and the V segment lost 3 bases, leaving 9 bases of the junction unmatched. Looked up from germline, CDR1 is MDHEN and CDR2 is SYDVKM. The CDR3 runs to 15 residues. The chain's CDR3 is CASSFEREGLREQYF. The CDR3 bases are TGTGCCAGCAGTTTCGAGCGGGAGGGCCTGAGAGAGCAGTACTTC.

The chain has TRBV11-2 and TRBJ2-3, with 10 nucleotides matching TRBD1. The germline V gene has CDR1 SGHAT and CDR2 FQNNGV. The CDR3 has 16 residues. The junction had 11 bases not matched to a gene; V was cut back by 5 bases and J by 6 bases. The CDR3 is CASSRVRDRGGDTQYF. As DNA, the CDR3 is TGTGCCAGCAGCAGAGTTCGGGACAGGGGCGGGGATACGCAGTATTTT.

This clone was seen only once. V gene TRBV29-1 combines with J gene TRBJ2-2, with 15 bases that match TRBD2. J gave up 7 bases and V 7 bases, and 4 bases lay outside the gene matches. Germline V gene data show CDR1 as SQVTM and CDR2 as ANQGSEA. CDR3 length: 14 residues. The CDR3 sequence is CSAGTSGGLGELFF. CDR3 in DNA: TGCAGCGCAGGGACTAGCGGGGGGCTCGGGGAGCTGTTTTTT.

J is TRBJ1-4 and V is TRBV18; D is ambiguous. Germline CDR1 reads KGHSH; CDR2 reads LQKENI. This CDR3 has 12 amino acids. Trimming took off 3 bases at V and 13 bases at J, with 12 bases between the two ends. The CDR3 reads CASSPRRIPLFF. In DNA form, the CDR3 reads TGTGCCAGCTCACCCCGGCGGATCCCACTGTTTTTT.

The chain recombines TRBV2 with TRBJ2-7, with D tentatively TRBD1 (5 bases). This CDR3 has 12 amino acids. V was trimmed by 6 bases and J by 0 bases, leaving 6 bases between them. CDR1 and CDR2 from the germline V gene are SNHLY and FYNNEI. The CDR3 here is CASRGDSYEQYF. The CDR3 bases are TGTGCCAGCAGAGGGGACTCCTACGAGCAGTACTTC.

The chain is built from TRBV6-5 and TRBJ1-6; 10 bases are a match to TRBD1. CDR1 MNHEY and CDR2 SVGAGI come from the germline V gene. The CDR3 is 15 amino acids. With 5 bases clipped from V and 6 bases from J, the junction kept 4 bases outside the gene matches. DNA of the CDR3: TGTGCCAGCAGTCGAAGGGACAGGGGTAATTCACCCCTCCACTTT. Translation: CASSRRDRGNSPLHF.

This chain joins TRBV6-1 and TRBJ1-1; D perhaps matches TRBD1 (5 bases). The length of the CDR3 is 15 residues. Germline V CDR1 and CDR2: MNHNS, SASEGT. The germline V and J ends were trimmed by 7 bases and 1 base, with 16 bases remaining between them. The CDR3 DNA follows: TGTGCCAGCAATGATTCGGGGAGGGGGAACACTGAAGCTTTCTTT. This codes for CASNDSGRGNTEAFF.

There are a few counts of this clone. The CDR3 loop is CASSTRNTRRAGFFTGELFF. CDR3 in DNA: TGTGCCAGTAGTACACGCAACACCCGAAGGGCGGGATTCTTCACCGGGGAGCTGTTTTTT. V gene TRBV19 combines with J gene TRBJ2-2; TRBD2 is a possible D gene (6 bases). This CDR3 is 20 amino acids long. Germline V CDR1 and CDR2: LNHDA, SQIVND (reference sequence). V gave up 4 bases and J gave up 4 bases, with 28 bases separating them.

CDR3 in DNA: TGTGCCAGCAGTTTTTTTGGCTCGGGCCTAGTCGGAGAGACCCAGTACTTC. It yields the protein CASSFFGSGLVGETQYF. The chain recombines TRBV28 with TRBJ2-5; D unresolved. Germline loops: CDR1 MDHEN, CDR2 SYDVKM. This CDR3 has 17 amino acids. Trimming took off 3 bases at V and 4 bases at J, with 21 bases between the two ends.

The chain's CDR3 is CASSLIPRDTEAFF. The CDR3 DNA follows: TGTGCCAGCAGCTTAATTCCGAGGGACACTGAAGCTTTCTTT. The V call is TRBV7-2, the J call TRBJ1-1; no clear D gene. This CDR3 region has 14 residues. Per the germline V gene, CDR1 is SGHTA and CDR2 is FQGNSA. Trimming pared 2 bases from V and 3 bases from J, leaving 10 bases between.

This clone has just one count. The J gene is TRBJ2-3, the V gene TRBV5-1, with D possibly being TRBD2 (5 bases). Germline CDR1 and CDR2: SGHRS and YFSETQ. Trimming stripped 4 bases from V and 4 bases from J, with 16 bases between. The CDR3 runs 15 residues. CDR3 bases: TGCGCCAGCAGCCCAACGGGGTCCTCCCCAGATACGCAGTATTTT. Translating it yields CASSPTGSSPDTQYF.

The rearrangement links TRBV9 to TRBJ2-5; D ambiguous. Trimming left V 3 bases short and J 0 bases short, with 3 bases between. This CDR3 is 12 amino acids long. CDR1 and CDR2 (germline): SGDLS, YYNGEE. Here the CDR3 DNA reads TGTGCCAGCAGCGCGTACCAAGAGACCCAGTACTTC. Its protein is CASSAYQETQYF. The variable domain in full, with the rest retrieved from reference TRBV9 and TRBJ2-5, is DSGVTQTPKHLITATGQRVTLRCSPRSGDLSVYWYQQSLDQGLQFLIQYYNGEERAKGNILERFSAQQFPDLHSELNLSSLELGDSALYFCASSAYQETQYFGPGTRLLVL.

The CDR3 coding sequence is TGTGCCAGCAGTGACAGTTTCCGAACGAGGGCTTTCTTT. As protein: CASSDSFRTRAFF. The chain has TRBV6-1 and TRBJ1-1; D is ambiguous. This CDR3 contains 13 residues. V shed 3 bases and J shed 11 bases, with 16 bases lying between them. Germline CDR1 reads MNHNS; CDR2 reads SASEGT.